This TCR beta chain was sequenced in a study of blood T cell repertoires in COVID-19. For the study at large: Whether acute or convalescent, the COVID-19 samples came from the United States, Italy and Spain. PBMCs, B-cell-depleted T cells, or T cells provided the cDNA or gDNA that made up the material.

This clone was counted a few times. The germline CDR1 and CDR2 sequences are ENHRY and SYGVKD. The CDR3 covers 15 residues. V gave up 4 bases and J gave up 6 bases; unmatched junction bases: 8. In the original processing: Amplification from reference gene primers served as the basis for estimated nucleated cell counts. Libraries were prepared by immunoSEQ multiplex PCR; TCRdb keeps only in-frame clonotypes and omits some of them. Clone size and V and J calls were adopted from that table, with D and trimming inferred from the DNA. The sample lists 95,000 to 150,000 clones; 85% were seen once. The V call is TRBV10-3, the J call TRBJ1-5, with TRBD1 matching over 8 bases. The sequence was collected from a woman of 80 years or more with acute or convalescent COVID-19. The sequencing sample was made of peripheral blood. CDR3 DNA: TGTGCCATCAGTGCGGGACAGGTAAACAGTCAGCCCCAGCATTTT. Its protein product is CAISAGQVNSQPQHF.